The rows below give T cell receptor beta chains drawn from one sample of a study of blood T cell repertoires in COVID-19. TCRdb's copy holds only in-frame clones and misses some; the assay was immunoSEQ multiplex PCR. The sample records hundreds of thousands of clones, 88% being singletons. Sequences were obtained from PBMCs or T cells enriched from blood (not recorded which). These receptors all come from a woman in her fifties or sixties in a cohort exposed to, infected with or recovered from COVID-19 (not recorded which). Both conserved end residues are part of each CDR3. The order of the fields is V gene, D gene, J gene, clone size, CDR3 DNA, CDR3 protein. The D gene is left open where the match is weak. The size of a clone is reported for some rows only, either as once, few or many, or as a class for expanded clones.

>TRBV4-2|TRBD2|TRBJ2-1|-
TGTGCCAGCAGCCAAGATCTGATGGTAGCGGGAGGGCCCCCCTACAATGAGCAGTTCTTC
CASSQDLMVAGGPPYNEQFF
>TRBV10-1|-|TRBJ1-5|-
TGCGCCAGCAGTGAAGGGGGACGCGGTCAGCCCCAGCATTTT
CASSEGGRGQPQHF
>TRBV11-3|TRBD1|TRBJ2-7|-
TGTGCCAGCAGCGTCACCGGGACAGCCGCCTACGAGCAGTACTTC
CASSVTGTAAYEQYF
>TRBV7-9|TRBD1|TRBJ1-6|-
TGTGCCAGCAGCCTACCCGGGACAGGGGGTGTCAATTCACCCCTCCACTTT
CASSLPGTGGVNSPLHF
>TRBV7-8|TRBD1|TRBJ1-1|-
TGTGCCAGCAGCCTTGTAGAGGGACAGGATGAAGCTTTCTTT
CASSLVEGQDEAFF
>TRBV7-8|-|TRBJ2-1|once
TGTGCCAGCAGCTTATCTTTCGGGCGAGCGTGGGGGGTTATGGGCAATGAGCAGTTCTTC
CASSLSFGRAWGVMGNEQFF
>TRBV28|-|TRBJ1-5|-
TGTGCCAGCAGTTTAGCTGAGACAAATCAGCCCCAGCATTTT
CASSLAETNQPQHF
>TRBV29-1|-|TRBJ2-2|once
TGCAGCGTTGAAGTCGTCCCCGGGGAGCTGTTTTTT
CSVEVVPGELFF
>TRBV7-3|-|TRBJ2-1|-
TGTGCCAGCAGCTTAAACGGAGGATCCTACAATGAGCAGTTCTTC
CASSLNGGSYNEQFF
>TRBV19|TRBD2|TRBJ2-1|-
TGTGCCAGTAGTATAGAAGGGACTAGCGGGATTTACAATGAGCAGTTCTTC
CASSIEGTSGIYNEQFF
>TRBV5-1|TRBD2|TRBJ2-3|-
TGCGCCAGCAGCCCTCGGACTAGCGGGAGGGCTCGATTAGATACGCAGTATTTT
CASSPRTSGRARLDTQYF
>TRBV7-8|-|TRBJ1-5|-
TGTGCCAGCAGCTTAGCGATAGAGGGCTGGGGCAATCAGCCCCAGCATTTT
CASSLAIEGWGNQPQHF
>TRBV6-2/TRBV6-3|-|TRBJ1-1|-
TGTGCCAGCAGTTACGCCGTACGCGGGGTGAACACTGAAGCTTTCTTT
CASSYAVRGVNTEAFF
>TRBV12-3/TRBV12-4|-|TRBJ2-3|-
TGTGCCAGCAGCAGGGATTATACGCAGTATTTT
CASSRDYTQYF
>TRBV18|-|TRBJ1-5|-
TGTGCCAGCTCAGTATCCCGGGACACGGTTTTAGGGACCCAGCATTTT
CASSVSRDTVLGTQHF
>TRBV18|TRBD1|TRBJ2-3|-
TGTGCCAGCTCAGCTAGGGGGCGAGAGCGCACAGATACGCAGTATTTT
CASSARGRERTDTQYF
>TRBV28|-|TRBJ1-4|-
TGTGCCAGCAGTTTCCCACAGGGAACTAATGAAAAACTGTTTTTT
CASSFPQGTNEKLFF
>TRBV19|TRBD1|TRBJ2-3|-
TGTGCCAGTACCATAGGGACAGGGGGGTTGGCGTTGGATCCAGATACGCAGTATTTT
CASTIGTGGLALDPDTQYF
>TRBV3-1/TRBV3-2|-|TRBJ2-5|-
TGTGCCAGCAGCCAAGTCAGGGGCGGGCCCCCGTCGGAAGAGACCCAGTACTTC
CASSQVRGGPPSEETQYF
>TRBV19|TRBD2|TRBJ2-1|-
TGTGCCAGTATTGAGACTAGCGGGGGGGAGAATGAGCAGTTCTTC
CASIETSGGENEQFF
>TRBV14|-|TRBJ2-7|few
TGTGCCAGCAGCCCGTGGAGGGCCTCGGGTGAGCAGTACTTC
CASSPWRASGEQYF
>TRBV2|-|TRBJ2-5|-
TGTGCCAGCAGTGAAGCGGGGGGGCAAGTGGAGACCCAGTACTTC
CASSEAGGQVETQYF
>TRBV28|-|TRBJ1-5|once
TGTGCCAGCAGTTTATTGGGCGGGGTACGGCAGCCCCAGCATTTT
CASSLLGGVRQPQHF
>TRBV27|TRBD2|TRBJ2-7|-
TGTGCCAGCAGTTTAAGGACTAGCGGCTCCTACGAGCAGTACTTC
CASSLRTSGSYEQYF
>TRBV6-5|TRBD1|TRBJ1-2|-
TGTGCCAGCAGGGGACAGAACTATGGCTACACCTTC
CASRGQNYGYTF
>TRBV5-1|TRBD1|TRBJ1-6|-
TGCGCCAGCAGCTTGGAAGGGGGCGCGGGTAATTCACCCCTCCACTTT
CASSLEGGAGNSPLHF
>TRBV11-3|TRBD2|TRBJ2-7|once
TGTGCCAGCAGCTTAGTTGGTAGCGGGAGGGCCTTCAGCTCCTACGAGCAGTACTTC
CASSLVGSGRAFSSYEQYF
>TRBV28|-|TRBJ2-5|-
TGTGCCAGCAGTTTAGCGGCAGGGCCCCAAGAGACCCAGTACTTC
CASSLAAGPQETQYF
>TRBV5-4|TRBD2|TRBJ2-3|-
TGTGCCAGCAGCTTGGGACTAGCCCGTGCTAGCACAGATACGCAGTATTTT
CASSLGLARASTDTQYF
>TRBV27|-|TRBJ2-5|-
TGTGCCAGCAGTGAGTTAGGGGAAACTTTCCAAGAGACCCAGTACTTC
CASSELGETFQETQYF
>TRBV11-2|-|TRBJ2-1|-
TGTGCCAGCAGCCCCTCGTGGGGGGTGAATGAGCAGTTCTTC
CASSPSWGVNEQFF
>TRBV25-1|TRBD2|TRBJ2-6|-
TGTGCCAGCAGTGAGCCTAGCGGGAGGGCAGGGGCCAACGTCCTGACTTTC
CASSEPSGRAGANVLTF
>TRBV12-3/TRBV12-4|TRBD1|TRBJ1-2|-
TGTGCCAGCAGTTTACGGACAGGGGCTGGCTACACCTTC
CASSLRTGAGYTF
>TRBV7-9|TRBD2|TRBJ2-7|-
TGTGCCAGCAGCCCCGGTTGGGCGGGAGTTTACGAGCAGTACTTC
CASSPGWAGVYEQYF
>TRBV9|TRBD2|TRBJ2-3|-
TGTGCCAGCAGCCCCGAGGGACTAGCGGGGGCGGCAGATACGCAGTATTTT
CASSPEGLAGAADTQYF
>TRBV2|TRBD1|TRBJ1-5|-
TGTGCCAGCGACAGGGAGAATCAGCCCCAGCATTTT
CASDRENQPQHF
>TRBV18|-|TRBJ1-1|-
TGTGCCAGCTCACCATACTTCGAACAGGGAAACACTGAAGCTTTCTTT
CASSPYFEQGNTEAFF
>TRBV7-9|-|TRBJ1-6|-
TGTGCCAGCAGCTTGGACAGCTATAATTCACCCCTCCACTTT
CASSLDSYNSPLHF
>TRBV28|TRBD2|TRBJ2-7|-
TGTGCCAGCAGACCAACCGGGCCGGGACTAGCGGGAGGTGGCCCCGTCTACGAGCAGTACTTC
CASRPTGPGLAGGGPVYEQYF
>TRBV19|-|TRBJ1-5|few
TGTGCCAGTAGAGACAGGCCCTATAGCAATCAGCCCCAGCATTTT
CASRDRPYSNQPQHF
>TRBV5-5|-|TRBJ1-4|-
TGTGCCAGCAGCTTGGGGCCGTGGGGTTCACTGGGGGCTGAAGATGAAAAACTGTTTTTT
CASSLGPWGSLGAEDEKLFF
>TRBV25-1|TRBD2|TRBJ2-2|-
TGTGCCAGCAGTGAATATAAACTAGCGGGAGTTACCGGGGAGCTGTTTTTT
CASSEYKLAGVTGELFF
>TRBV10-1|TRBD2|TRBJ2-3|-
TGCGCCAGCAGGGAGACTAGCGGAGATACGCAGTATTTT
CASRETSGDTQYF
>TRBV11-2|TRBD1|TRBJ2-1|once
TGTGCCAGCAGCTTAGAAGGGACAGGGGGCGTGTTCTTC
CASSLEGTGGVFF
>TRBV9|TRBD2|TRBJ2-7|-
TGTGCCAGCAGCCGGACTAGCGGGAGGCGGTACGAGCAGTACTTC
CASSRTSGRRYEQYF
>TRBV27|-|TRBJ2-2|few
TGTGCCAGCAGGCGGGTCCCAGACACCGGGGAGCTGTTTTTT
CASRRVPDTGELFF
>TRBV27|-|TRBJ2-7|once
TGTGCCAGCAGGTCGGACAGCTCCTACGAGCAGTACTTC
CASRSDSSYEQYF
>TRBV6-5|TRBD1|TRBJ2-7|once
TGTGCCAGCAGGCGGACAGGGGGCCCCGAGCAGTACTTC
CASRRTGGPEQYF
>TRBV4-3|-|TRBJ1-5|-
TGCGCCAGCAGCCAAGATATACAGGGCTATAGCAATCAGCCCCAGCATTTT
CASSQDIQGYSNQPQHF
>TRBV28|-|TRBJ1-6|once
TGTGCCAGCACATCACTAGGGGGTAATTCACCCCTCCACTTT
CASTSLGGNSPLHF
>TRBV25-1|TRBD1|TRBJ2-1|-
TGTGCCAGCAGTGGCTCCCGACAGGGGAATGAGCAGTTCTTC
CASSGSRQGNEQFF
>TRBV11-1|TRBD1|TRBJ1-2|-
TGTGCCAGCAGCCCCGGGACAGGGGGTGGCTACACCTTC
CASSPGTGGGYTF